What follows describes a single T cell receptor beta chain. The antigen is undetermined. This sample was included in a study of T cell repertoires in cytomegalovirus infection. At the level of the study: Both recently identified HLA-C-restricted and well-studied HLA-B-restricted CMV epitopes were used in the study. The public TCR beta signatures pointed to both CMV infection and matching HLA type. Regarding the study as a whole: Across the ex vivo response, the dominant clonotypes were HLA-C-restricted CMV-specific TCR beta clonotypes.

Via MiXCR, TCRdb re-called the reads, giving one row per CDR3 protein. Of over 250,000 distinct CDR3 sequences in the sample, under 25% are singletons; the top ten hold about 21%. Germline loops: CDR1 LNHDA, CDR2 SQIVND (reference sequence). The CDR3 is 17 amino acids. V was shortened by 3 bases and J by 0 bases, with 12 bases between the two germline ends. V usage is TRBV19 and J usage is TRBJ2-6; D may be TRBD1 or TRBD2 (5 bases each). The receptor comes from a human donor in good health (CMV status not recorded). Some clones in this sample may be carry-over from other donors' samples. This specimen consisted of cultured PBMCs, obtained from culture after CMV antigen stimulation. The CDR3 sequence is CASSMSWGSSGANVLTF. The CDR3 DNA reads as TGTGCCAGTAGTATGTCTTGGGGGAGCTCTGGGGCCAACGTCCTGACTTTC.